Here is one T cell receptor beta chain with its context. Antigen specificity is unknown. The time point was: baseline, week 1 (first vaccination visit). Treatment described: pre-vaccination baseline after standard-of-care therapy. The data were obtained in a study of a mutant IDH1 vaccine in newly diagnosed glioma. Study-wide context: Standard pretreatment was either radiotherapy, temozolomide, or, for most, radiochemotherapy with temozolomide.

Sequencing was performed with immunoSEQ multiplex PCR; in TCRdb, only in-frame clones are kept and a portion is missing. The repertoire consists of about 66,000 clones, with 65% to 90% occurring once and the leading ten covering around 3%. Study observations and caveats: Among top peripheral T cell clonotypes, changes seemed unrelated to pseudoprogression. Immune responses arising from the vaccine appeared in about 92% of patients.

The sequence derives from a man aged 25-40 years with glioma. The sample in question was PBMCs, obtained from a glioma patient treated with radiotherapy, temozolomide or both.

The CDR3 spells CASRYTAGRTTDTQYF. CDR3 coding DNA: TGTGCCAGCAGATACACAGCGGGTCGGACCACAGATACGCAGTATTTT. The chain uses TRBV11-2 and TRBJ2-3, with D perhaps matching TRBD2 (6 bases). CDR3 length equals 16 residues. Looked up from germline, CDR1 is SGHAT and CDR2 is FQNNGV. Trimming stripped 6 bases from V and 2 bases from J, with 18 bases between.